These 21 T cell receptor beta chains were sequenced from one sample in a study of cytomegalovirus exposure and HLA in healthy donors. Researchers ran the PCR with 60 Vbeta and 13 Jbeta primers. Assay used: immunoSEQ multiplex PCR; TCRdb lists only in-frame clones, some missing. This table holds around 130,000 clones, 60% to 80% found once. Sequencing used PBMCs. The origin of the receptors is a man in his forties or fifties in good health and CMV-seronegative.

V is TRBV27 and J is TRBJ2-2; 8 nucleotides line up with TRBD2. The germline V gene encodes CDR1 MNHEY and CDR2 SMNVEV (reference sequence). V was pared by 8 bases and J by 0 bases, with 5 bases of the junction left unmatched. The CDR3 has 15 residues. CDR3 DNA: TGTGCCAGCGGTAAGGGACTAGCGAACACCGGGGAGCTGTTTTTT. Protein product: CASGKGLANTGELFF.

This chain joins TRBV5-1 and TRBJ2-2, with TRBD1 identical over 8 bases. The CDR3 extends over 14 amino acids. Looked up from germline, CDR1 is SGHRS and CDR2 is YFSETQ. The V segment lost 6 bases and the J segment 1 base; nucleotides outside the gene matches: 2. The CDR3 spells CASKGQENTGELFF. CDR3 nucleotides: TGCGCCAGCAAGGGACAGGAGAACACCGGGGAGCTGTTTTTT.

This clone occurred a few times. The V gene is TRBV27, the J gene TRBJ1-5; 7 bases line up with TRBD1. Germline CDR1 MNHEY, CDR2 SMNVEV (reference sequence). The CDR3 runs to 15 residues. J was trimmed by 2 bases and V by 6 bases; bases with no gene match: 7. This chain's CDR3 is CASRQGPAGNQPQHF. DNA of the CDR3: TGTGCCAGCAGACAGGGGCCGGCGGGCAATCAGCCCCAGCATTTT.

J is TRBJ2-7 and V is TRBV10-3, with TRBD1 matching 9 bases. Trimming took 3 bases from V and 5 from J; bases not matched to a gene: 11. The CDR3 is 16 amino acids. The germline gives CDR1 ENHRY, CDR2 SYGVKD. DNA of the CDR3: TGTGCCATCAGTGATCTCACCGGGACAGGGAACAACGAGCAGTACTTC. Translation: CAISDLTGTGNNEQYF.

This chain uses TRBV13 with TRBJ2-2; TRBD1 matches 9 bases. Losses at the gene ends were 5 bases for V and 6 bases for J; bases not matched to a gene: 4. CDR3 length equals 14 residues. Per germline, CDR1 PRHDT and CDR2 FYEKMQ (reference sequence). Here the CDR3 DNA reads TGTGCCAGCAGCCCGGACAGGGGACCCGGGGAGCTGTTTTTT. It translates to CASSPDRGPGELFF.

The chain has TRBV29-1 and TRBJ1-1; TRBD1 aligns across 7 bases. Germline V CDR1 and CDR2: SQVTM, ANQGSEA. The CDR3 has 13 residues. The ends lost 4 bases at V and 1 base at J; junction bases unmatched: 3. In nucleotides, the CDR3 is TGCAGCGTTGCTCAGGGGGAGAACACTGAAGCTTTCTTT. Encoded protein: CSVAQGENTEAFF.

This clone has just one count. CDR3 loop: CASSFNRGTSYEQYF. The DNA for the CDR3 is TGTGCCAGCAGCTTTAACAGGGGAACGTCCTACGAGCAGTACTTC. The chain employs TRBV7-2 and TRBJ2-7, with TRBD1 matching 7 bases. Germline lookup yields CDR1 SGHTA and CDR2 FQGNSA. The length of the CDR3 is 15 residues. With 3 bases clipped from V and 1 base from J, the junction kept 6 bases outside the gene matches.

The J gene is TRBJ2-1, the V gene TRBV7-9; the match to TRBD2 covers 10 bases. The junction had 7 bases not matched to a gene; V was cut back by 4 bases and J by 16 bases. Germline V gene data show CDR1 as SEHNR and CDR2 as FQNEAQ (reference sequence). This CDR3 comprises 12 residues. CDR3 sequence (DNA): TGTGCCAGCAGCTCCCAGGGACTAGCGACCTTCTTC. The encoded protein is CASSSQGLATFF.

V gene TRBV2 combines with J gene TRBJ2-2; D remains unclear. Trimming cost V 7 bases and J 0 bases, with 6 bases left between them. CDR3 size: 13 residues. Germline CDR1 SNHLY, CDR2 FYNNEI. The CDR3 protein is CASTQSNTGELFF. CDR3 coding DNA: TGTGCCAGCACACAGTCGAACACCGGGGAGCTGTTTTTT.

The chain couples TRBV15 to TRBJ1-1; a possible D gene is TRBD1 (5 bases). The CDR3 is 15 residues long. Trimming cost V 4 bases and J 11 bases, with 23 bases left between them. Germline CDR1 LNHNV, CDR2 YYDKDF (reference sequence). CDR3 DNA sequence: TGTGCCACCAGCACACTTTCTCAGGGCACTCAGGTTGCTTTCTTT. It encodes CATSTLSQGTQVAFF.

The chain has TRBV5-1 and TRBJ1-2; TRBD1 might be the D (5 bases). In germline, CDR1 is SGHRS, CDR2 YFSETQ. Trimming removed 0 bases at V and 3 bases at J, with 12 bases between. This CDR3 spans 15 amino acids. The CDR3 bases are TGCGCCAGCAGCTTGGCGGGGGGGAGCGACTATGGCTACACCTTC. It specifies CASSLAGGSDYGYTF.

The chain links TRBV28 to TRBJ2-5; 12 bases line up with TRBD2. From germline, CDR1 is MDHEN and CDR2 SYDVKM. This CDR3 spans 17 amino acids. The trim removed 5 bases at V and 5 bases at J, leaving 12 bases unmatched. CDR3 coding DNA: TGTGCCAGCAGTGCCTCTAGCGGGAGGGCCTTGGGGGAGACCCAGTACTTC. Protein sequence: CASSASSGRALGETQYF.

The CDR3 sequence: CASSYSTGQGETQYF. CDR3 sequence (DNA): TGTGCCAGCAGTTACTCGACGGGACAGGGAGAGACCCAGTACTTC. The chain has TRBV6-5 and TRBJ2-5, with 9 bases lining up with TRBD1. Germline V lookup: CDR1 MNHEY, CDR2 SVGAGI. The V segment lost 0 bases and the J segment 4 bases; nucleotides outside the gene matches: 3. The CDR3 runs to 15 residues.

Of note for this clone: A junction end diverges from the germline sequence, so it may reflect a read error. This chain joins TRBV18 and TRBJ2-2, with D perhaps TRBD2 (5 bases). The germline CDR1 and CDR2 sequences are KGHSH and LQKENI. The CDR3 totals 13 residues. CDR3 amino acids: CASSPSTSSELFF. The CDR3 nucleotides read TGTGCCAGCTCACCCAGTACTAGTTCGGAGTTGTTTTTT.

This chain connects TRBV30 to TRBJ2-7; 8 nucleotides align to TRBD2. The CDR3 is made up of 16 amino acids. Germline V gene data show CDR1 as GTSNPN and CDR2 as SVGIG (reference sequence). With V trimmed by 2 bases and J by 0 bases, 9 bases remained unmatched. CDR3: CAWSSAGTRGSYEQYF. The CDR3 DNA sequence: TGTGCCTGGAGTTCGGCGGGGACTAGGGGCTCCTACGAGCAGTACTTC.

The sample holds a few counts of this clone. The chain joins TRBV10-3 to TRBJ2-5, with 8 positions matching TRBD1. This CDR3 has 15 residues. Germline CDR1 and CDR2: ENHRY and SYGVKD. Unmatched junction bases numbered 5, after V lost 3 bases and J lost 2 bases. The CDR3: CAISEEGQVQETQYF. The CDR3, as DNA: TGTGCCATCAGTGAAGAGGGACAGGTTCAAGAGACCCAGTACTTC.

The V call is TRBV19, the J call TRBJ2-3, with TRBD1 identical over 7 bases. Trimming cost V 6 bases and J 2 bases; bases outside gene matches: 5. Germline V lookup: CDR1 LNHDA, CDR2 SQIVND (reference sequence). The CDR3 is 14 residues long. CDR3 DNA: TGTGCCAGTAGGGGCAGGGGGAACACAGATACGCAGTATTTT. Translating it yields CASRGRGNTDTQYF.

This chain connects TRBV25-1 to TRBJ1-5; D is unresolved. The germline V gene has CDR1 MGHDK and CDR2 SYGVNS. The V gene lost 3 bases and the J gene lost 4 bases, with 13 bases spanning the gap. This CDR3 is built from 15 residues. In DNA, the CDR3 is TGTGCCAGCAGTGATCCCGGACGGGAAAATCAGCCCCAGCATTTT. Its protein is CASSDPGRENQPQHF.

CDR3 bases: TGTGCCAGCAGTTTACGAGGGGGTGGAAACACCATATATTTT. It encodes CASSLRGGGNTIYF. The chain carries TRBV27 and TRBJ1-3; D is perhaps TRBD1 (6 bases). The germline CDR1 and CDR2 sequences are MNHEY and SMNVEV (reference sequence). This CDR3 region has 14 residues. The germline V and J ends were trimmed by 2 bases and 3 bases, with 8 bases remaining between them.

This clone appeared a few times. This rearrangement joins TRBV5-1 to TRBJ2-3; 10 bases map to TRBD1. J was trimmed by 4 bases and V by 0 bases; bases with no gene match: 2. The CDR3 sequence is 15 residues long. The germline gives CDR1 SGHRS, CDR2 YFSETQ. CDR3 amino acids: CASSLEGQGADTQYF. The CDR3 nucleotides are TGCGCCAGCAGCTTGGAAGGACAGGGGGCAGATACGCAGTATTTT.

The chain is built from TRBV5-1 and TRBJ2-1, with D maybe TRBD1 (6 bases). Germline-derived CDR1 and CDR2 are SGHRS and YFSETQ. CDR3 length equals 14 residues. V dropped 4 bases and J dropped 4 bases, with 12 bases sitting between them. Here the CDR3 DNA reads TGCGCCAGCAGCATAAACAGGGAGTACAATGAGCAGTTCTTC. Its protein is CASSINREYNEQFF.